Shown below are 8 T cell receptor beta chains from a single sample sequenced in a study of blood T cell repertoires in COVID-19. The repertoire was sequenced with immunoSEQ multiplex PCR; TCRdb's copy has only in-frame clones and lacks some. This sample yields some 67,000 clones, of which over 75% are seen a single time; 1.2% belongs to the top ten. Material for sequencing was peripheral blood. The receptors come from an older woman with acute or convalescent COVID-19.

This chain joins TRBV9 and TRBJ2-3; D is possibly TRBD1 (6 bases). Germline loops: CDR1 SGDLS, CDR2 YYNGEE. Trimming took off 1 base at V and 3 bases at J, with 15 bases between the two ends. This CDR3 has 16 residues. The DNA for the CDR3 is TGTGCCAGCAGCGTATCGACAGGACAGACTACAGATACGCAGTATTTT. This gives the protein CASSVSTGQTTDTQYF. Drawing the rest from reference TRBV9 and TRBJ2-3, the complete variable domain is DSGVTQTPKHLITATGQRVTLRCSPRSGDLSVYWYQQSLDQGLQFLIQYYNGEERAKGNILERFSAQQFPDLHSELNLSSLELGDSALYFCASSVSTGQTTDTQYFGPGTRLTVL.

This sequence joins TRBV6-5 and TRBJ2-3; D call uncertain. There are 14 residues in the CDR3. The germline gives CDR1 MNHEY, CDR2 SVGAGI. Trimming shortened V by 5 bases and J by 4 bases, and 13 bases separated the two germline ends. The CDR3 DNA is TGTGCCAGCAGTCAGTACCCCTTCCCAGATACGCAGTATTTT. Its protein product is CASSQYPFPDTQYF.

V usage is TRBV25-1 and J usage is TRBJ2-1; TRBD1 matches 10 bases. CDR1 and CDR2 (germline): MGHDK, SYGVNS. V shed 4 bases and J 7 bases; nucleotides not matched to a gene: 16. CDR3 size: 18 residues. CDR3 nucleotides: TGTGCCAGCAGTGTTTGGGGACAGGGGTCTCCTAACGGGAATGAGCAGTTCTTC. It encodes CASSVWGQGSPNGNEQFF.

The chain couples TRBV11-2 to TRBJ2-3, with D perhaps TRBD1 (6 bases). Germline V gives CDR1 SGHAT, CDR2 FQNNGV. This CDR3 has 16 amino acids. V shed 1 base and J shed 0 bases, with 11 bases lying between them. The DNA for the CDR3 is TGTGCCAGCAGCTTAGGGGTGGGGGCGAGCACAGATACGCAGTATTTT. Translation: CASSLGVGASTDTQYF.

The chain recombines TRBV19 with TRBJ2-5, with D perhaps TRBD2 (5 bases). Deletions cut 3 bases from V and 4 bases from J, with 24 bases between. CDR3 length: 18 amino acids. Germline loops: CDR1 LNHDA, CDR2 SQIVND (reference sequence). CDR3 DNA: TGTGCCAGTAGTATCGAGGGTCGGCTCCAAGGCTCTCGAGAGACCCAGTACTTC. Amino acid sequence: CASSIEGRLQGSRETQYF.

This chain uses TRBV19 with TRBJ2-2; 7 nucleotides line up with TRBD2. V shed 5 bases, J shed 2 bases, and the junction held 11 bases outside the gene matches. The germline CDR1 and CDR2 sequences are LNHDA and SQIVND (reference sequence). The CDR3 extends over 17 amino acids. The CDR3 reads CASSLPVAGVNTGELFF. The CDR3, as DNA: TGTGCCAGTAGTCTCCCCGTGGCGGGGGTCAACACCGGGGAGCTGTTTTTT.

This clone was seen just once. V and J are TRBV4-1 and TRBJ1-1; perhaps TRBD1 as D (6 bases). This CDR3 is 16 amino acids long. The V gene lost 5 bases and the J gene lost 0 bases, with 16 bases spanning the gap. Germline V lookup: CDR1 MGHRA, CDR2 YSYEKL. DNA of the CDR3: TGCGCCAGCAGCTACGGATTTCAGGGGTTGAACACTGAAGCTTTCTTT. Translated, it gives CASSYGFQGLNTEAFF.

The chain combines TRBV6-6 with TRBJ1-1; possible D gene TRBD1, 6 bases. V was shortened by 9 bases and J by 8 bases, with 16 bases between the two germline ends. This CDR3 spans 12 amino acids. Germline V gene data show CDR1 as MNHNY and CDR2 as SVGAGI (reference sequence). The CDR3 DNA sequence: TGTGCCAGTACCGAAGGGACACCCGAAGCTTTCTTT. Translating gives CASTEGTPEAFF.